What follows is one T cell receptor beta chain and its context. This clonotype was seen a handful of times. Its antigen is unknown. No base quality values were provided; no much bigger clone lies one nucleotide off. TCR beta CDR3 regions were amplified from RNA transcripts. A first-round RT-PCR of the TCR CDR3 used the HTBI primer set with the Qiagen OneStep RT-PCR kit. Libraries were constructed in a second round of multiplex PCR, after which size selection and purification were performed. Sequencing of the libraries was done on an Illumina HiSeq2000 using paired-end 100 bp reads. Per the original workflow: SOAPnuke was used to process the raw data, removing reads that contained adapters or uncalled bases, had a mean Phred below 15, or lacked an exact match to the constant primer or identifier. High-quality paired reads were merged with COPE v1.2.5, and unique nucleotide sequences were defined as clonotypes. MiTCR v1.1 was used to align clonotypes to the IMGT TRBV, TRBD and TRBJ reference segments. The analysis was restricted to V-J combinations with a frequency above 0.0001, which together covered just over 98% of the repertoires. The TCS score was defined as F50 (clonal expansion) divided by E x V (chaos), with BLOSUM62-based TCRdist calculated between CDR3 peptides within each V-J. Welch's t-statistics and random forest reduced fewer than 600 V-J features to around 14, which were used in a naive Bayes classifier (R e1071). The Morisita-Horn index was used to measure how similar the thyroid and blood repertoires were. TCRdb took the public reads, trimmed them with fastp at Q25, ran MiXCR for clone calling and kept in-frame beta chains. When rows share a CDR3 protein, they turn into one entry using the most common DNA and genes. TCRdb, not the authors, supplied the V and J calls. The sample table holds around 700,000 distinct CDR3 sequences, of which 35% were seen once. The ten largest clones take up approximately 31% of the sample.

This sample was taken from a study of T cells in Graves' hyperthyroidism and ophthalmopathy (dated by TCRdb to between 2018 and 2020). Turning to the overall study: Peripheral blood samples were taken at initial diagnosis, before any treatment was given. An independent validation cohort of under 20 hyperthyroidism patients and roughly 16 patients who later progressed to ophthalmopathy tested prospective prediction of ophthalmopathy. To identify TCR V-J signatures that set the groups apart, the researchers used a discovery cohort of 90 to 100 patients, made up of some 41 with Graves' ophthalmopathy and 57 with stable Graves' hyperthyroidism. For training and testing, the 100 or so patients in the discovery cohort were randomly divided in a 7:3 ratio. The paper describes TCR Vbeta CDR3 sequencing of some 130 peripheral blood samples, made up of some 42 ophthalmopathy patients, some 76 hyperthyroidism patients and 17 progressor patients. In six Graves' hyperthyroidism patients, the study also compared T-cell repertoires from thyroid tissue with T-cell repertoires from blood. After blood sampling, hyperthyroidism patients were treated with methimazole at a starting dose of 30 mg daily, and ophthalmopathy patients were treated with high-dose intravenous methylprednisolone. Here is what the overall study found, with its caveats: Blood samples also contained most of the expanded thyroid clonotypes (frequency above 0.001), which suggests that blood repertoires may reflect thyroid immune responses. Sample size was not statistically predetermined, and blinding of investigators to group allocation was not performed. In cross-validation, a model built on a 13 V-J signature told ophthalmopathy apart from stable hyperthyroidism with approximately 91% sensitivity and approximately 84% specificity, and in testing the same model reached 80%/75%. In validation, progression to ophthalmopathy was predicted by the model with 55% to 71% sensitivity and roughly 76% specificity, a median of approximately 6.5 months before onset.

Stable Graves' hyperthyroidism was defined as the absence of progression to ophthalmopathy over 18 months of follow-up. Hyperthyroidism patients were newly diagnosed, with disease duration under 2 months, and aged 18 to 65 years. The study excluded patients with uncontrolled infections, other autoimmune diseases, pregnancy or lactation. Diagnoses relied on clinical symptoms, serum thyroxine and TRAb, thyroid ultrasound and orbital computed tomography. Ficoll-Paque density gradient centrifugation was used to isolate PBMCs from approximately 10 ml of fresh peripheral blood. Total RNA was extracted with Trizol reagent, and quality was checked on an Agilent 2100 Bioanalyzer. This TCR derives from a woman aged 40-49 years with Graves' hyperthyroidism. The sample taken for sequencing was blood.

The encoded CDR3 is CASSLSGDGHYGYTF. The DNA sequence reads TGTGCCAGCAGCTTAAGTGGGGACGGCCACTATGGCTACACCTTC. The chain employs TRBV7-2 and TRBJ1-2; a tentative D call is TRBD1 (5 bases match). CDR1 SGHTA and CDR2 FQGNSA are derived from the germline V gene. V lost 2 bases and J lost 3 bases; the stretch between them is 13 bases long. From its cysteine to its phenylalanine, the CDR3 spans 15 amino acids. Only the CDR3 part of the read is kept: 45 bases, read in frame from the first base.